This TCR beta chain is drawn from a study of beta chain features in type 1 diabetes (dated by TCRdb to the late 2010s). About the study as a whole: Patients and healthy donors did not differ in mean age, gender distribution, total cell number or subset yield. A total of approximately 110,000,000 sorted cells were examined across all samples, and a strong correlation was observed between cell number per subset and RNA yield. In the study, TCRB repertoires of sorted circulating CD4+ T cell subsets from recently diagnosed type 1 diabetes patients were compared with those of matched healthy donors. Whereas all 28 donors provided naive and central memory subsets, regulatory and stem cell-like memory subsets were isolated from just 8 patients and roughly 8 healthy donors. Broad study findings and their caveats: Because cDNA was sequenced instead of genomic DNA, highly expressing activated cells could be over-represented, though the groups showed no difference in activation or CD3 levels. At VDJ recombination sites, type 1 diabetes patients had fewer insertions and more deleted nucleotides, which implies abnormalities in thymic rearrangement. The naive, central memory and regulatory TCRB repertoires appeared to resemble one another more closely among patients than among healthy donors. Only small numbers of individuals were included in the HLA sub-analyses, which left unresolved whether HLA type had any influence on TCRB rearrangement. PCR may preferentially amplify shorter templates, but because patient and control samples were amplified and corrected together, any resulting skew would affect both groups equally. A moderate but significant shortening of TCRB CDR3 length was observed in type 1 diabetes patients in all four CD4+ subsets.

Each donor gave one peripheral blood draw, averaging approximately 120 mL, which was collected into heparinised tubes. A BD FACSAria II and a panel including CD45RO, CCR7, CD25, CD127, CD95 and CD27 were used to sort naive, central memory, regulatory and stem cell-like memory CD4+ T cells. All sorted populations exceeded 98% purity. Right away, PBMCs were isolated by Lymphoprep density gradient centrifugation and were stained directly, with no culture step. To minimize batch effects, samples were stained and sorted in pairs, one healthy donor with one patient per experiment. As regards this clone: There is no known antigen for this receptor. No base-level quality is on record; no much larger clone is a single base apart.

Reading the germline V gene gives CDR1 KGHSH and CDR2 LQKENI. After removal of 5 bases from V and 2 bases from J, the junction retains 6 bases not matched to a gene. The CDR3, from cysteine to phenylalanine, totals 15 residues. Left in the record is the CDR3 DNA by itself, 45 bases read in frame from the first base. The entire isolated RNA was reverse transcribed using the High Capacity cDNA Reverse Transcription Kit, and thus expressed TCRB transcripts were sequenced. Deep immunoSEQ sequencing was performed on naive, central memory and regulatory T cell samples, with an average of roughly 3.3 million total reads per sample. Sorted cells were lysed in RLT buffer and RNA was extracted with DNase-treated RNeasy Micro or Mini kits, depending on cell number. To prevent cross-contamination, every cell subset was processed on its own, while patient and healthy donor samples were processed together. The immunoSEQ multiplex PCR was used to amplify TCRB sequences from cDNA, yielding 87-bp fragments that span the CDR3 region. Sequencing of the amplicons was performed on the Illumina HiSeq platform. On the study's bioinformatics: Synthetic template baselines were used to correct PCR bias computationally, reads within Hamming distance 2 were collapsed, and singletons that could not be merged were discarded. Reads were aligned against IMGT so that V, D and J genes, CDR3 length and insertions or deletions at six rearrangement sites could be assigned. Within each subset, clonotype counts were normalized to the number of sorted cells before true diversity and Gini coefficients were calculated with the tcR R package. Repertoire sharing was quantified using the overlap coefficient calculated on TCRB nucleotide sequences. Out-of-frame TCRB sequences from naive cells were analyzed to stand in for the pre-selection repertoire. TCRdb obtained this table from immuneACCESS and retained in-frame rearrangements with V and J assigned. These tables miss some clones; where compared with another copy, unresolved V genes account for less than half of the shortfall, and the remainder is unexplained. From that table come the V and J calls and clone size; the DNA was used to work out D and trimming. In this sample the table shows 250,000 or so clones, around 14% of which occur a single time. Of the sample, just under 0.02% is held by the ten largest clones.

The receptor chain draws on TRBV18 and TRBJ1-5, with 7 central nucleotides matching TRBD1. Sample: naive CD4+ T cells from blood. The intended sense of this specimen's cell subset or site label: true naive CD4+ T cells. The source is a man aged 25 to 40 with type 1 diabetes. The DNA sequence reads TGTGCCAGCTCATCGGAGGGGGCTGGCAATCAGCCCCAGCATTTT. This is translated as CASSSEGAGNQPQHF. When the CDR3 is completed using the reference TRBV18 and TRBJ1-5 genes on either side, the full variable domain is NAGVMQNPRHLVRRRGQEARLRCSPMKGHSHVYWYRQLPEEGLKFMVYLQKENIIDESGMPKERFSAEFPKEGPSILRIQQVVRGDSAAYFCASSSEGAGNQPQHFGDGTRLSIL.